The T cell receptor (beta chain) under discussion was sequenced for a study of T cells after posttransplantation cyclophosphamide. Study conclusions and caveats: Tissue-infiltrating T cells from skin or gut overlapped little with blood T cells. TRB clonality was highly associated with recipient CMV seropositivity and reactivation.

A marrow graft followed busulfan-fludarabine conditioning, with cyclophosphamide on days +3 and +4. Notes on this clone: Antigen specificity is unknown.

Germline V gene lookup returns CDR1 SEHNR and CDR2 FQNEAQ (reference sequence). The CDR3 spans 12 residues. Trimming left V 1 base short and J 4 bases short, with 4 bases between. TCRdb's copy holds only in-frame clones and misses some; the assay was immunoSEQ multiplex PCR. The sample holds about 16,000 clones, roughly nine tenths seen once. V usage is TRBV7-9 and J usage is TRBJ2-5, with D unclear. The receptor was isolated from a male patient over 55 who received an allogeneic stem cell transplant from a related donor and was CMV-positive. A share of the T cells may be of graft donor origin. The starting material was CD4+ T cells sorted from blood, obtained after allogeneic stem cell transplant with posttransplant cyclophosphamide. The CDR3 is CASSLVSETQYF. In DNA form, the CDR3 reads TGTGCCAGCAGCTTAGTATCAGAGACCCAGTACTTC.